The rows below give T cell receptor beta chains drawn from one sample of a study of immune cell composition in non-small cell lung cancer. The table came from immunoSEQ multiplex PCR; TCRdb's copy has only in-frame clones and leaves some out. The table has around 15,000 clones, 75% to 85% seen once. The sample was also reused in another study, on CD4 T cells in lung cancer.

What was sequenced was non-adjacent lung tissue. The receptors were gathered from a human donor with non-small cell lung cancer. Both conserved end residues are part of each CDR3. Each record gives: D gene, J gene, V gene, clone size, CDR3 DNA, CDR3 protein. A D gene is named only where the DNA matches it firmly. A clone size is listed for some rows: how often the clone was seen (once, few, many), or a class if it is expanded.

d_call: TRBD2; j_call: TRBJ2-5; v_call: TRBV10-3; clone_size: .; cdr3_nt: TGTGCCATCAGCCACACTAGCGGGGGGGCCCAAGAGACCCAGTACTTC; cdr3_aa: CAISHTSGGAQETQYF
d_call: .; j_call: TRBJ2-3; v_call: TRBV7-3; clone_size: .; cdr3_nt: TGTGCCAGCAGCTTAGCGGGAACTAGCACAGATACGCAGTATTTT; cdr3_aa: CASSLAGTSTDTQYF
d_call: .; j_call: TRBJ1-5; v_call: TRBV19; clone_size: .; cdr3_nt: TGTGCCAGTAGTATAATTTGGGATAATAGCAATCAGCCCCAGCATTTT; cdr3_aa: CASSIIWDNSNQPQHF
d_call: .; j_call: TRBJ1-2; v_call: TRBV11-3; clone_size: .; cdr3_nt: TGTGCCAGCAGCTTCGGTATCTATGGCTACACCTTC; cdr3_aa: CASSFGIYGYTF
d_call: .; j_call: TRBJ1-5; v_call: TRBV15; clone_size: .; cdr3_nt: TGTGCCACCAGCAGAGATCCCAGCCCCAATCAGCCCCAGCATTTT; cdr3_aa: CATSRDPSPNQPQHF
d_call: .; j_call: TRBJ2-1; v_call: TRBV6-4; clone_size: .; cdr3_nt: TGTGCCAGCAGCGCGGACCGCTATTCCCCCTACAATGAGCAGTTCTTC; cdr3_aa: CASSADRYSPYNEQFF
d_call: TRBD1; j_call: TRBJ1-2; v_call: TRBV27; clone_size: .; cdr3_nt: TGTGCCAGCAGTCCCGGACAGGGACGGGGCTACACCTTC; cdr3_aa: CASSPGQGRGYTF
d_call: .; j_call: TRBJ1-2; v_call: TRBV4-3; clone_size: .; cdr3_nt: TGCGCCAGCAGCCAAGATTGGCGGGGAGCTAACTATGGCTACACCTTC; cdr3_aa: CASSQDWRGANYGYTF
d_call: .; j_call: TRBJ1-5; v_call: TRBV19; clone_size: .; cdr3_nt: TGTGCCAGTAGTAGACGCGTCGGGCCCCCCGAGCTTCCCCAGCATTTT; cdr3_aa: CASSRRVGPPELPQHF
d_call: .; j_call: TRBJ1-6; v_call: TRBV7-3; clone_size: .; cdr3_nt: TGTGCCAGCAGCTTTCGATCACCCCTCCACTTT; cdr3_aa: CASSFRSPLHF
d_call: .; j_call: TRBJ2-3; v_call: TRBV2; clone_size: .; cdr3_nt: TGTGCCAGCAGTACCGGCAAGCGCACAGATACGCAGTATTTT; cdr3_aa: CASSTGKRTDTQYF
d_call: .; j_call: TRBJ1-4; v_call: TRBV5-4; clone_size: .; cdr3_nt: TGTGCCAGCAGCCCCTCGCCGGACGGAGATGAAAAACTGTTTTTT; cdr3_aa: CASSPSPDGDEKLFF
d_call: TRBD1; j_call: TRBJ2-1; v_call: TRBV7-7; clone_size: .; cdr3_nt: TGTGCTAGCAGCCATGGACAGGGTGAAGATGAGCAGTTCTTC; cdr3_aa: CASSHGQGEDEQFF
d_call: .; j_call: TRBJ1-1; v_call: TRBV5-6; clone_size: .; cdr3_nt: TGTGCCAGCAGCTTAGGGTATAAGGGGAGCGTGACTGAAGCTTTCTTT; cdr3_aa: CASSLGYKGSVTEAFF
d_call: .; j_call: TRBJ1-2; v_call: TRBV5-1; clone_size: .; cdr3_nt: TGCGCCAGCAGCTTGACAGAACCAAACTATGGCTACACCTTC; cdr3_aa: CASSLTEPNYGYTF
d_call: .; j_call: TRBJ1-5; v_call: TRBV30; clone_size: .; cdr3_nt: TGTGCCTGGAGCCCCCAAGGGTATCAGCCCCAGCATTTT; cdr3_aa: CAWSPQGYQPQHF
d_call: TRBD1; j_call: TRBJ1-5; v_call: TRBV6-5; clone_size: .; cdr3_nt: TGTGCCAGCAGTCCGGGACAGGGAAGGCAGCCCCAGCATTTT; cdr3_aa: CASSPGQGRQPQHF
d_call: .; j_call: TRBJ1-1; v_call: TRBV10-3; clone_size: .; cdr3_nt: TGTGCCACAAACCCGTTTGATGGACATATGAACACTGAAGCTTTCTTT; cdr3_aa: CATNPFDGHMNTEAFF
d_call: .; j_call: TRBJ2-1; v_call: TRBV15; clone_size: .; cdr3_nt: TGTGCCACCAGCAGAGATCCATACAGACTTAGCTCCTACAATGAGCAGTTCTTC; cdr3_aa: CATSRDPYRLSSYNEQFF
d_call: TRBD2; j_call: TRBJ2-7; v_call: TRBV18; clone_size: .; cdr3_nt: TGTGCCAGCTCACCACTAGCGGGGGGGATATACGAGCAGTACTTC; cdr3_aa: CASSPLAGGIYEQYF
d_call: .; j_call: TRBJ1-2; v_call: TRBV6-6; clone_size: .; cdr3_nt: TGTGCCAGCAGCTCAGGGTGGGACGGCTACACCTTC; cdr3_aa: CASSSGWDGYTF
d_call: TRBD1; j_call: TRBJ2-3; v_call: TRBV19; clone_size: once; cdr3_nt: TGTGCCAGTAGAGAAATTAACAGGGGGCTAGGGGACATAGATACGCAGTATTTT; cdr3_aa: CASREINRGLGDIDTQYF
d_call: .; j_call: TRBJ1-5; v_call: TRBV5-5; clone_size: .; cdr3_nt: TGTGCCAGCAGCTTGGAGGATAATCAGCCCCAGCATTTT; cdr3_aa: CASSLEDNQPQHF
d_call: .; j_call: TRBJ2-1; v_call: TRBV2; clone_size: .; cdr3_nt: TGTGCCAGCAGTTCGAGGGGACGGGAGCAGTTCTTC; cdr3_aa: CASSSRGREQFF
d_call: TRBD1; j_call: TRBJ1-2; v_call: TRBV7-9; clone_size: .; cdr3_nt: TGTGCCAGCAGCCCTACAGGGGAACACTATGGCTACACCTTC; cdr3_aa: CASSPTGEHYGYTF
d_call: .; j_call: TRBJ1-1; v_call: TRBV30; clone_size: few; cdr3_nt: TGTGCCTGGAGCCCGGCCACTGAAGCTTTCTTT; cdr3_aa: CAWSPATEAFF
d_call: .; j_call: TRBJ1-1; v_call: TRBV29-1; clone_size: .; cdr3_nt: TGCAGCGTCTGGACAGAAATGAACACTGAAGCTTTCTTT; cdr3_aa: CSVWTEMNTEAFF
d_call: .; j_call: TRBJ1-3; v_call: TRBV29-1; clone_size: .; cdr3_nt: TGCAGCGTTGCTCGGGAAGCTGGAAACACCATATATTTT; cdr3_aa: CSVAREAGNTIYF
d_call: TRBD2; j_call: TRBJ2-1; v_call: TRBV7-3; clone_size: .; cdr3_nt: TGTGCCAGCAGGCCTCCGGGACTAGCCGTTTCGAATGAGCAGTTCTTC; cdr3_aa: CASRPPGLAVSNEQFF
d_call: TRBD1; j_call: TRBJ1-5; v_call: TRBV19; clone_size: once; cdr3_nt: TGTGCCAGTAGTAAACAAGGGACAGGGAAGTGGCAGCCCCAGCATTTT; cdr3_aa: CASSKQGTGKWQPQHF
d_call: .; j_call: TRBJ2-7; v_call: TRBV28; clone_size: .; cdr3_nt: TGTGCCAGCAGTTTATCTTGGCAGGGGGGGTACGAGCAGTACTTC; cdr3_aa: CASSLSWQGGYEQYF
d_call: .; j_call: TRBJ1-5; v_call: TRBV28; clone_size: few; cdr3_nt: TGTGCCAGTGAACAGGGTCGGCAGCCCCAGCATTTT; cdr3_aa: CASEQGRQPQHF
d_call: .; j_call: TRBJ1-6; v_call: TRBV11-3; clone_size: .; cdr3_nt: TGTGCCAAGTATAATTCACCCCTCCACTTT; cdr3_aa: CAKYNSPLHF
d_call: .; j_call: TRBJ2-2; v_call: TRBV10-3; clone_size: .; cdr3_nt: TGTGCCATCAGTGATGGCGTCTTCGCCGGGGAGCTGTTTTTT; cdr3_aa: CAISDGVFAGELFF
d_call: TRBD2; j_call: TRBJ2-1; v_call: TRBV7-3; clone_size: .; cdr3_nt: TGTGCCAGCAGCTCAATAGCGGGGGTGGGTTACAATGAGCAGTTCTTC; cdr3_aa: CASSSIAGVGYNEQFF
d_call: .; j_call: TRBJ1-6; v_call: TRBV7-8; clone_size: .; cdr3_nt: TGTGCCAGCACTCAGAGGGGGGGCGCGAATAATTCACCCCTCCACTTT; cdr3_aa: CASTQRGGANNSPLHF
d_call: .; j_call: TRBJ1-4; v_call: TRBV28; clone_size: .; cdr3_nt: TGTGCCAGCAGTTTATTGCCAGGCTCGGGTGAAAAACTGTTTTTT; cdr3_aa: CASSLLPGSGEKLFF
d_call: .; j_call: TRBJ1-2; v_call: TRBV6-1; clone_size: .; cdr3_nt: TGTGCCAGCAGTTTCGCCGGGGCCGATGGCTACACCTTC; cdr3_aa: CASSFAGADGYTF
d_call: TRBD2; j_call: TRBJ2-7; v_call: TRBV4-1; clone_size: .; cdr3_nt: TGCGCCAGCAGCAATGCCGGGACTAGCGGGTACGAGCAGTACTTC; cdr3_aa: CASSNAGTSGYEQYF
d_call: .; j_call: TRBJ2-3; v_call: TRBV21-1; clone_size: .; cdr3_nt: TGTGCCAGCAGCCGACCCGGGACTAGCGGGGTCCTAGAGGGTGATACGCAGTATTTT; cdr3_aa: CASSRPGTSGVLEGDTQYF
d_call: .; j_call: TRBJ1-3; v_call: TRBV11-3; clone_size: .; cdr3_nt: TGTGCCAGCAGCTCCGGGGTCCTGGACGGGGCCATTGGAAACACCATATATTTT; cdr3_aa: CASSSGVLDGAIGNTIYF
d_call: .; j_call: TRBJ1-2; v_call: TRBV5-4; clone_size: .; cdr3_nt: TGTGCCAGCACTCCGTCAGGGGTTGATGGCTACACCTTC; cdr3_aa: CASTPSGVDGYTF
d_call: .; j_call: TRBJ1-3; v_call: TRBV6-6; clone_size: .; cdr3_nt: TGTGCCAGCAGATCCCCCTCTGGAAACACCATATATTTT; cdr3_aa: CASRSPSGNTIYF
d_call: TRBD2; j_call: TRBJ2-5; v_call: TRBV6-5; clone_size: .; cdr3_nt: TGTGCCAGCAGTTCTGGGGCTAGCGGGGTCACGGCCCAGTACTTC; cdr3_aa: CASSSGASGVTAQYF
d_call: .; j_call: TRBJ1-4; v_call: TRBV27; clone_size: .; cdr3_nt: TGTGCCAGCAGTCCGGACCCAAATGAAAAACTGTTTTTT; cdr3_aa: CASSPDPNEKLFF
d_call: TRBD1; j_call: TRBJ1-6; v_call: TRBV18; clone_size: once; cdr3_nt: TGTGCCAGCACGGAGACAGGGGGCTGGAATTCACCCCTCCACTTT; cdr3_aa: CASTETGGWNSPLHF
d_call: .; j_call: TRBJ1-4; v_call: TRBV7-3; clone_size: .; cdr3_nt: TGTGCCAGCAGCGACGGCGGAAAACTGTTTTTT; cdr3_aa: CASSDGGKLFF
d_call: .; j_call: TRBJ2-6; v_call: TRBV5-1; clone_size: .; cdr3_nt: TGCGCCAGCAGCTCCGTAGCAGCGGGGGCCAACGTCCTGACTTTC; cdr3_aa: CASSSVAAGANVLTF
d_call: .; j_call: TRBJ1-2; v_call: TRBV7-2; clone_size: .; cdr3_nt: TGTGCCAGCAGCTTAATCAACAGGTGGGATGGCTACACCTTC; cdr3_aa: CASSLINRWDGYTF
d_call: .; j_call: TRBJ1-1; v_call: TRBV19; clone_size: .; cdr3_nt: TGTGCCAGTAGTAAGACCAGGAACACTGAAGCTTTCTTT; cdr3_aa: CASSKTRNTEAFF
d_call: .; j_call: TRBJ2-1; v_call: TRBV11-2; clone_size: .; cdr3_nt: TGTGCCAGCAGCTTAAGGATAAGCTCCTACAATGAGCAGTTCTTC; cdr3_aa: CASSLRISSYNEQFF
d_call: .; j_call: TRBJ1-1; v_call: TRBV6-5; clone_size: .; cdr3_nt: TGTGCCAGCAGTTATTCGCAGAACACTGAAGCTTTCTTT; cdr3_aa: CASSYSQNTEAFF
d_call: .; j_call: TRBJ2-3; v_call: TRBV9; clone_size: .; cdr3_nt: TGTGCCAGCAGCGTGGCAGGACAAACCACAGATACGCAGTATTTT; cdr3_aa: CASSVAGQTTDTQYF
d_call: TRBD2; j_call: TRBJ2-3; v_call: TRBV29-1; clone_size: .; cdr3_nt: TGCAGCGTGGCTCTGGGACTAGCGACAGATACGCAGTATTTT; cdr3_aa: CSVALGLATDTQYF
d_call: TRBD2; j_call: TRBJ2-7; v_call: TRBV9; clone_size: .; cdr3_nt: TGTGCCAGCAGCGTAGGAGGTCAGGGCGGGGGTGAGCAGTACTTC; cdr3_aa: CASSVGGQGGGEQYF